These 22 T cell receptor beta chains share one sample of origin, sequenced in a study of T cell responses to AZD1222 COVID-19 vaccine. Assay used: immunoSEQ multiplex PCR; TCRdb lists only in-frame clones, some missing. The data contain about 140,000 clones, approximately 92% of them singletons. The source was peripheral blood, collected on day 0 of AZD1222 vaccination. These receptors were obtained from an adult in good health.

This chain links TRBV24-1 with TRBJ2-1; no reliable D call. Trimming shortened V by 3 bases and J by 8 bases, and 10 bases separated the two germline ends. Per the germline V gene, CDR1 is KGHDR and CDR2 is SFDVKD. The CDR3 loop spans 13 amino acids. The CDR3 loop reads CATSDPTGDEQFF. The CDR3 region has the DNA TGTGCCACCAGTGATCCTACTGGGGATGAGCAGTTCTTC.

CDR3 sequence: CASSYSASGEETQYF. The CDR3 DNA reads as TGTGCCAGCAGTTACTCTGCTAGCGGGGAGGAGACCCAGTACTTC. V usage is TRBV6-5 and J usage is TRBJ2-5; TRBD2 matches 9 bases. The V gene end was trimmed by 0 bases and the J gene end by 5 bases; junction bases not matched to a gene: 4. Germline V CDR1 and CDR2: MNHEY, SVGAGI. This CDR3 has 15 amino acids.

This chain connects TRBV9 to TRBJ1-1; TRBD1 aligns across 8 bases. With 3 bases clipped from V and 13 bases from J, the junction kept 14 bases outside the gene matches. The CDR3 sequence is 14 residues long. Germline V gene data show CDR1 as SGDLS and CDR2 as YYNGEE. CDR3 protein: CASSGLSGTGRIFF. The CDR3 DNA follows: TGTGCCAGCAGCGGTCTGTCGGGGACAGGCCGAATTTTCTTT.

The J gene is TRBJ1-1, the V gene TRBV5-4; TRBD1 is a possible D gene (6 bases). V was pared by 3 bases and J by 7 bases, with 19 bases between. CDR1 and CDR2 (germline): SGHNT, YYREEE (reference sequence). This CDR3 has 15 residues. CDR3 in amino acids: CASSSRRETGHEAFF. CDR3 coding DNA: TGTGCCAGCAGCTCGAGAAGAGAAACAGGGCATGAAGCTTTCTTT.

This chain uses TRBV9 with TRBJ1-1; TRBD1 agrees at 7 bases. The J segment lost 2 bases and the V segment lost 1 base, leaving 14 bases of the junction unmatched. There are 18 residues in the CDR3. CDR1 and CDR2 from the germline V gene are SGDLS and YYNGEE. The CDR3 coding sequence is TGTGCCAGCAGCGTAAAGGGGCAGGGGGAAGGAAAAAACACTGAAGCTTTCTTT. Protein product: CASSVKGQGEGKNTEAFF.

The V and J genes are TRBV2 and TRBJ1-1; no firm D call. Deletions cut 6 bases from V and 8 bases from J, with 13 bases between. The V gene's germline CDR1 is SNHLY and CDR2 FYNNEI. The CDR3 is made up of 12 amino acids. This chain's CDR3 is CASSLSGVEAFF. CDR3 nucleotides: TGTGCCAGCAGCCTATCCGGGGTCGAAGCTTTCTTT.

CDR3 sequence (DNA): TGTGCCAGCAGCTTACCTAGCACAGATACGCAGTATTTT. This gives the protein CASSLPSTDTQYF. This chain connects TRBV7-2 to TRBJ2-3; D not resolved. Per the germline V gene, CDR1 is SGHTA and CDR2 is FQGNSA. The CDR3 loop spans 13 amino acids. Trimming shortened V by 2 bases and J by 0 bases, and 3 bases separated the two germline ends.

The chain employs TRBV6-6 and TRBJ2-2; no definite D call. V was clipped by 6 bases and J by 1 base, with 6 bases between them. The CDR3 totals 13 residues. Germline CDR1 reads MNHNY; CDR2 reads SVGAGI (reference sequence). The CDR3 DNA reads as TGTGCCAGCAGCCCAATGAACACCGGGGAGCTGTTTTTT. Amino acid sequence: CASSPMNTGELFF.

This chain links TRBV6-5 with TRBJ2-1; maybe TRBD1 (5 bases). This CDR3 contains 15 residues. V was shortened by 7 bases and J by 2 bases, with 15 bases between the two germline ends. CDR1 is MNHEY, CDR2 SVGAGI, per germline. The CDR3, as DNA: TGTGCCAGCAAAGTACAGGAGTCAACCTACAATGAGCAGTTCTTC. It encodes CASKVQESTYNEQFF.

The CDR3 DNA reads as TGTGCCAGCATCTCAGAAGAGGGGGAGGTGCTCTACGAGCAGTACTTC. Translation: CASISEEGEVLYEQYF. The V gene is TRBV6-4, the J gene TRBJ2-7; D possibly matches TRBD1 or TRBD2 (6 bases each). Germline V gene lookup returns CDR1 MRHNA and CDR2 SNTAGT. This CDR3 is built from 16 residues. The V gene lost 7 bases and the J gene lost 3 bases, with 22 bases spanning the gap.

This rearrangement joins TRBV2 to TRBJ1-1; D is unclear. The CDR3 spans 12 residues. V was clipped by 4 bases and J by 8 bases, with 11 bases between them. Germline V gene sequence: CDR1 SNHLY, CDR2 FYNNEI. The CDR3 protein is CASSARRNEAFF. In nucleotides, the CDR3 is TGTGCCAGCAGTGCTAGGCGGAACGAAGCTTTCTTT.

This clone showed up just once. The J gene is TRBJ2-3, the V gene TRBV5-1; the D gene is possibly TRBD2 (6 bases). Trimming took off 7 bases at V and 0 bases at J, with 24 bases between the two ends. The CDR3 runs 18 residues. From germline, CDR1 is SGHRS and CDR2 YFSETQ. CDR3 amino acids: CASSSPVGGTRSTDTQYF. For the CDR3, the DNA is TGCGCCAGCTCCTCCCCCGTGGGGGGAACTCGCAGCACAGATACGCAGTATTTT.

The rearrangement uses TRBV3-1 (or the pseudogene TRBV3-2) and TRBJ1-1; D remains ambiguous. Germline loops: CDR1 LGHDT, CDR2 YNNKEL (reference sequence). The CDR3 runs 15 residues. V lost 0 bases, J lost 2 bases, and 10 bases lay in between. The DNA for the CDR3 is TGTGCCAGCAGCCAAGAGTTCCGAGTTAACACTGAAGCTTTCTTT. Amino acids: CASSQEFRVNTEAFF.

The chain carries TRBV6-5 and TRBJ1-4; 8 bases are shared with TRBD1. J was trimmed by 4 bases and V by 0 bases; bases with no gene match: 1. Germline CDR1 and CDR2: MNHEY and SVGAGI. This CDR3 contains 15 residues. The CDR3 DNA is TGTGCCAGCAGTTACTCACAGGGGGTTAATGAAAAACTGTTTTTT. Protein product: CASSYSQGVNEKLFF.

The chain combines TRBV7-9 with TRBJ1-6; 9 bases map to TRBD1. Trimming took 1 base from V and 11 from J; bases not matched to a gene: 6. Germline assignment: CDR1 SEHNR and CDR2 FQNEAQ (reference sequence). This CDR3 spans 15 amino acids. In DNA form, the CDR3 reads TGTGCCAGCAGCTTAGGGGACAGGGACGGGGCACCCCTCCACTTT. This sequence encodes CASSLGDRDGAPLHF.

V gene TRBV5-1 combines with J gene TRBJ1-2, with D hard to call. The V gene's germline CDR1 is SGHRS and CDR2 YFSETQ. CDR3 length: 14 amino acids. V was shortened by 4 bases and J by 8 bases, with 18 bases between the two germline ends. CDR3 sequence: CASSLTAGNEGYTF. CDR3 nucleotide sequence: TGCGCCAGCAGCCTAACGGCGGGGAATGAGGGCTACACCTTC.

The rearrangement joins TRBV6-1 to TRBJ1-5; D remains ambiguous. This CDR3 has 17 amino acids. V dropped 4 bases and J dropped 0 bases, with 16 bases sitting between them. Germline CDR1 MNHNS, CDR2 SASEGT. The CDR3 DNA is TGTGCCAGCAGTGCACGCTCGGGTGGCTATAGCAATCAGCCCCAGCATTTT. Translation gives CASSARSGGYSNQPQHF.

The chain couples TRBV6-5 to TRBJ1-1; the D is unclear. Trimming took off 5 bases at V and 6 bases at J, with 10 bases between the two ends. This CDR3 is 12 amino acids long. CDR1 MNHEY and CDR2 SVGAGI come from the germline V gene. CDR3 coding DNA: TGTGCCAGCAGTAAAAACTCGCCTGAAGCTTTCTTT. This encodes CASSKNSPEAFF.

The V and J genes are TRBV2 and TRBJ1-5; TRBD1 matches at 8 bases. J was trimmed by 3 bases and V by 6 bases; bases with no gene match: 7. This CDR3 spans 15 amino acids. Germline lookup yields CDR1 SNHLY and CDR2 FYNNEI. The CDR3: CASRFGTGFNQPQHF. As DNA, the CDR3 is TGTGCCAGCAGGTTCGGGACAGGTTTCAATCAGCCCCAGCATTTT.

The V gene is TRBV5-4, the J gene TRBJ1-2, with a tentative D call TRBD1 (6 bases). The CDR3 extends over 14 amino acids. V lost 0 bases and J 4 bases, leaving 10 bases between the germline ends. Germline CDR1 SGHNT, CDR2 YYREEE (reference sequence). The DNA for the CDR3 is TGTGCCAGCAGCTTGGGGGGGCCTACCTATGGCTACACCTTC. It specifies CASSLGGPTYGYTF.

The count of this clone is one. The rearrangement uses TRBV5-5 and TRBJ1-1; D remains unclear. This CDR3 spans 14 amino acids. The germline V and J ends were trimmed by 0 bases and 0 bases, with 6 bases remaining between them. The germline V gene encodes CDR1 SGHKS and CDR2 YYEKEE (reference sequence). This CDR3 reads CASSLGNLNTEAFF. CDR3 coding DNA: TGTGCCAGCAGCTTGGGCAACTTGAACACTGAAGCTTTCTTT.

The gene calls are TRBV6-2 or TRBV6-3 and TRBJ2-1; 12 bases line up with TRBD2. This CDR3 comprises 15 residues. CDR1 and CDR2 (germline): MNHEY, SVGEGT. The trim removed 6 bases at V and 5 bases at J, leaving 5 bases unmatched. This chain's CDR3 is CASSRLAGVHNEQFF. The CDR3 nucleotides read TGTGCCAGCAGCAGACTAGCGGGAGTCCACAATGAGCAGTTCTTC.